This TCR beta chain was sequenced for a study of T-cell memory formation after mild COVID-19. This clonotype was seen at least ten times. CDR1 and CDR2 from the germline V gene are SGHNT and YENEEA. This CDR3 is 13 amino acids long. V lost 0 bases and J 1 base, leaving 3 bases between the germline ends. Barcoded TCR alpha and TCR beta cDNA libraries with UMIs came from 5'RACE using constant-segment primers. TCRdb redid the calling of the 5' RACE reads with MiXCR, one entry per CDR3 protein. The sample yields tens of thousands of distinct CDR3 sequences, around 6.1% seen once. The sample consisted of PBMCs or a T cell subset sorted from them (not recorded which). V gene TRBV11-3 combines with J gene TRBJ1-1; D gene unclear. The source is an adult who had mild COVID-19 (a few samples of this study predate the infection). Cell type and time point are not known. CDR3 residues: CASSLEENTEAFF. In DNA form, the CDR3 reads TGTGCCAGCAGCTTAGAGGAGAACACTGAAGCTTTCTTT.